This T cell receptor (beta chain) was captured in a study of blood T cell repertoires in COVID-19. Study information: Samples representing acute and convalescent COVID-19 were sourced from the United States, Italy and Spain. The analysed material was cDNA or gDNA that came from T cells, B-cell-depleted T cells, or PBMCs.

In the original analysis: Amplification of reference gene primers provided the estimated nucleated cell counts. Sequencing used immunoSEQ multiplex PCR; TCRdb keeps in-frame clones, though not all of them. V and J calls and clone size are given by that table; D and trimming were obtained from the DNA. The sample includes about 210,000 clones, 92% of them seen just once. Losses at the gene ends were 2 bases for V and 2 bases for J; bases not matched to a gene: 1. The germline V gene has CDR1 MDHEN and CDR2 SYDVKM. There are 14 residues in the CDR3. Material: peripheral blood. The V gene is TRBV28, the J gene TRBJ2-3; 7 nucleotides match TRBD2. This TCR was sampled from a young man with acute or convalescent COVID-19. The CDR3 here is CASSLRGDTDTQYF. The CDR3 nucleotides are TGTGCCAGCAGTTTACGGGGGGACACAGATACGCAGTATTTT.